The clone carrying this T cell receptor beta chain was found a few times. The antigen remains undetermined. This entry belongs to a study of T cells after yellow fever vaccination. The TCR cDNA carried a universal primer site and UMIs from 5'RACE template switching. In TCRdb, the 5' RACE reads were re-called with MiXCR into one record per CDR3 protein. The sample has about 630,000 distinct CDR3 sequences; roughly an eighth are singletons. General study results and limits: Boosting was followed by the reappearance of most primary-vaccination clones (about 96% CD4, about 90% CD8). It was a small share of clonotypes that appeared in both CD4 and CD8 compartments.

CDR3 size: 15 residues. The V end was cut by 6 bases, the J end by 3 bases, with 17 bases between. This TCR was recovered from a man aged 25-45 years who received the YFV17D yellow fever vaccine. Sequences were derived from PBMCs, sampled on the day of the yellow fever booster vaccination. The chain links TRBV12-3 or TRBV12-4 to TRBJ2-5; TRBD1 might be the D (5 bases). This chain's CDR3 is CASSPNGQEKETQYF. CDR3 bases: TGTGCCAGCAGCCCAAACGGACAAGAAAAAGAGACCCAGTACTTC.